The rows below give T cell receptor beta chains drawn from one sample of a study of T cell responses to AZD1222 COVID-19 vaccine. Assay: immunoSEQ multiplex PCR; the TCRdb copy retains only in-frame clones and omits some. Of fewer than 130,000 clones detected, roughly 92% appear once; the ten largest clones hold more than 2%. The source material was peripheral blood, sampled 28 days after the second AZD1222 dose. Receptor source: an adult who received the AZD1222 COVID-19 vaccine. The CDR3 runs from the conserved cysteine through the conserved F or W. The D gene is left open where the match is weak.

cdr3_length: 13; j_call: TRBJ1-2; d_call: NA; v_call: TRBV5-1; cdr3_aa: CASSSGGNYGYTF
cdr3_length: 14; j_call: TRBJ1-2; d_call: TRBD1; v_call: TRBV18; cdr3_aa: CASSPRTGRESYTF
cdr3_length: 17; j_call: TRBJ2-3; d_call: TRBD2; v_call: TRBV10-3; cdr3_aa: CAISESLAGGPADTQYF
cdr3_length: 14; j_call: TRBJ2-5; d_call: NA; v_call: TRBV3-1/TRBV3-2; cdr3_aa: CASSDHSYQETQYF
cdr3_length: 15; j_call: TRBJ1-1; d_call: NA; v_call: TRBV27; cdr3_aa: CASSYRRGRDTEAFF
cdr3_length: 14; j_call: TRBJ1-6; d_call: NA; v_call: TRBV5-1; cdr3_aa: CASSLEGTRTPLHF
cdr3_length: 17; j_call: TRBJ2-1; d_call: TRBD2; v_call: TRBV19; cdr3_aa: CASRPWVAGGSYNEQFF
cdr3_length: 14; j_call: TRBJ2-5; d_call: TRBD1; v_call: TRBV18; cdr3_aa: CASSPGQGGETQYF
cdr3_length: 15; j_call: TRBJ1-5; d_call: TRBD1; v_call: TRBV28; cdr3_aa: CASSLLSGQYQPQHF
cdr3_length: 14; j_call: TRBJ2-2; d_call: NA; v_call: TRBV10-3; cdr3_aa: CAISESQRTGELFF
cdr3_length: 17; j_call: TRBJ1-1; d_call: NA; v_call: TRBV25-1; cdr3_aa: CASSGPGQGEVNTEAFF
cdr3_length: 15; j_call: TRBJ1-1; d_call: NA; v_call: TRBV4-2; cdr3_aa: CASSQRGGGNTEAFF
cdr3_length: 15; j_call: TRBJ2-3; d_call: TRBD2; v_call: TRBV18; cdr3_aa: CASSPLAGGTDTQYF
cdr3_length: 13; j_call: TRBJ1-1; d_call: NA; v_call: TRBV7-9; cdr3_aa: CASRPDRNTEAFF
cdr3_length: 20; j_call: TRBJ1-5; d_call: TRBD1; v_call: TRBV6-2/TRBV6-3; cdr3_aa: CASSYSRIFSGQGVWQPQHF
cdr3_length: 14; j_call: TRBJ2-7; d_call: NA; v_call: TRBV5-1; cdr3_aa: CASTPAPLTYEQYF
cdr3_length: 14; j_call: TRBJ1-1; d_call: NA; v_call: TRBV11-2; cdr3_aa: CASHGIRRRTEAFF
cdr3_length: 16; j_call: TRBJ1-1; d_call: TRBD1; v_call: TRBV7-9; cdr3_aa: CASSRYPGQPNTEAFF
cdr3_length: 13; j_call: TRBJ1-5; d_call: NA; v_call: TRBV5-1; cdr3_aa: CASSSGANQPQHF
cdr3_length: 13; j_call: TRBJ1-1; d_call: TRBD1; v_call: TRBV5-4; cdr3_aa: CASSKGTGPEAFF
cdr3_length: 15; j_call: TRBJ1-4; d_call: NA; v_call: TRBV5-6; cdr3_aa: CASSPGQLLNEKLFF
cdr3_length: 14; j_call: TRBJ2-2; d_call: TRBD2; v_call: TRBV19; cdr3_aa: CASRGVPNTGELFF
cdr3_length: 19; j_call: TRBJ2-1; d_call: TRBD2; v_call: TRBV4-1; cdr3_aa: CASSTMGGFPQSSYNEQFF
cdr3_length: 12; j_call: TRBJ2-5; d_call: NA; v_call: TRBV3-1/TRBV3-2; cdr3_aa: CASEKGAETQYF
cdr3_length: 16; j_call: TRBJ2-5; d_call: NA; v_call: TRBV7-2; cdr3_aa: CASSLAGASPAETQYF
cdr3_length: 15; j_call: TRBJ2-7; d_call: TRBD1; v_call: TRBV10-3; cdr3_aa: CAISRTGQTTYEQYF
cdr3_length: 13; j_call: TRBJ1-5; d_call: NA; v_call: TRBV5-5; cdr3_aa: CASSFTSNQPQHF
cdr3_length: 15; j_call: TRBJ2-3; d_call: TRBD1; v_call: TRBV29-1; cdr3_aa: CSAAANRGVSDTQYF
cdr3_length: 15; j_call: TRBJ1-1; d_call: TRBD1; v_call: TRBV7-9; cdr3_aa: CASSTHRGENTEAFF
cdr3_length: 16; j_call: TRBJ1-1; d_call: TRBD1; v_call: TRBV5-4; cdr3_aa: CASTQRDRGRNTEAFF
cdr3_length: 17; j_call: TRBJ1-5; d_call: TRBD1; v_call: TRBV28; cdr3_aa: CASSYRDRSMRNQPQHF
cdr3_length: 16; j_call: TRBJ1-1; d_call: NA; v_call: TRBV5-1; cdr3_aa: CASRPTGRSVDTEAFF
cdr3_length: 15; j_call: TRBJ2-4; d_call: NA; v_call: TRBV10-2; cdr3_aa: CASANRGLAKNIQYF
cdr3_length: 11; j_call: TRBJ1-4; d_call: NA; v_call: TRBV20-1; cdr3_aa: CSASGGDKLFF
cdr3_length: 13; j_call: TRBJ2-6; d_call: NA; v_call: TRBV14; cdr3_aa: CASSLSGANVLTF
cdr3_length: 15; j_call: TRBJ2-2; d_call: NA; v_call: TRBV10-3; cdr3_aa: CAISESGGDTGELFF
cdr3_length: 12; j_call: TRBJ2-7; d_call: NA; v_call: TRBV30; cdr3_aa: CAWSSRNYEQYF
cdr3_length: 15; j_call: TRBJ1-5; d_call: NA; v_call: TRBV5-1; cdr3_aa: CASSLGGRGNQPQHF
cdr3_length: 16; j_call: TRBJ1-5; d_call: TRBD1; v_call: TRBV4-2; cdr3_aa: CASSQDGTGGGQPQHF
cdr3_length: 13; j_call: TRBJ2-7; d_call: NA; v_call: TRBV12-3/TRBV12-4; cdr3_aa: CASSLLGGHEQYF
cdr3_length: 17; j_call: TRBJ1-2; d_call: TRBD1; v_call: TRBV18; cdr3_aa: CASSAIRGDRVGYGYTF
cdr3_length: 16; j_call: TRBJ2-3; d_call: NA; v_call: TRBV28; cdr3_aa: CASSSPSADDTDTQYF
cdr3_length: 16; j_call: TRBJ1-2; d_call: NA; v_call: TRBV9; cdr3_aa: CASSEANWAGSYGYTF
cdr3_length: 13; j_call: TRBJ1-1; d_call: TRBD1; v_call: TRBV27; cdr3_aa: CASSPRQGTEAFF
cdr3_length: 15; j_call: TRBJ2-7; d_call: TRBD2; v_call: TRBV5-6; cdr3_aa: CASSEGLAGPYEQYF
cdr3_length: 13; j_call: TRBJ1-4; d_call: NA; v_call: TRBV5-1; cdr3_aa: CASSLVGGEKLFF
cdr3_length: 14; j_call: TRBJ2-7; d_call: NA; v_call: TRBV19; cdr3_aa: CASRGTTLAYEQYF
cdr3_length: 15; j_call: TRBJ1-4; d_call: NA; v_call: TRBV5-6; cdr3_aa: CASSRVGRRFEKLFF
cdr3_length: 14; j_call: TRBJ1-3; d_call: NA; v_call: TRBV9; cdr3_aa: CASSAGNSGNTIYF
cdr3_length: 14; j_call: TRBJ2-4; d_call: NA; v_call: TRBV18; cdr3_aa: CASSPKRWGHVGYF